These T cell receptor beta chains were read from a single sample in a study of neoadjuvant anti-PD-1 for oral cavity cancer. Method: immunoSEQ multiplex PCR; TCRdb's copy keeps in-frame clones and lacks some. The profile shows tens of thousands of clones, approximately 79% of them singletons. The starting material was PBMCs, obtained before nivolumab (anti-PD-1) treatment. The origin of the receptors is a person aged 35-80 years with oral cavity squamous cell carcinoma. The CDR3 runs from the conserved cysteine through the conserved F or W. Each record gives: D gene, clone size, V gene, J gene, CDR3 protein, CDR3 DNA. A D gene is named only where the DNA matches it firmly. Clone size, where shown, is once, few, many, or a class for clones that have expanded.

-	-	TRBV28	TRBJ2-3	CASSLISDTQYF	TGTGCCAGCAGCCTTATATCAGATACGCAGTATTTT
-	once	TRBV18	TRBJ1-1	CASSPSAVPFF	TGTGCCAGCTCACCATCCGCGGTACCTTTCTTT
TRBD2	-	TRBV7-9	TRBJ2-3	CASSLNSGGATDTQYF	TGTGCCAGCAGCTTAAATAGCGGGGGGGCCACAGATACGCAGTATTTT
TRBD2	-	TRBV9	TRBJ2-3	CASSANRISSGGRRGSPPDTQYF	TGTGCCAGCAGCGCCAATAGGATTTCTAGCGGGGGGCGACGGGGTAGTCCCCCAGATACGCAGTATTTT
-	-	TRBV6-1	TRBJ1-2	CASSEETGDGYTF	TGTGCCAGCAGCGAAGAGACAGGCGACGGCTACACCTTC
TRBD2	-	TRBV6-5	TRBJ2-1	CASKVAGIYNEQFF	TGTGCCAGCAAGGTAGCGGGGATCTACAATGAGCAGTTCTTC
TRBD1	-	TRBV27	TRBJ1-6	CASSLAPSGQGPDSPLHF	TGTGCCAGCAGTTTAGCCCCCTCCGGACAGGGTCCGGACTCACCCCTCCACTTT
-	few	TRBV5-1	TRBJ1-1	CASSFRPGQGLSEAFF	TGCGCCAGCAGCTTCCGACCGGGACAAGGGCTCAGTGAAGCTTTCTTT
TRBD2	-	TRBV14	TRBJ2-7	CASSSGLAGRYEQYF	TGTGCCAGCAGCTCGGGACTAGCGGGGCGCTACGAGCAGTACTTC
-	-	TRBV4-2	TRBJ2-7	CASSQDAAGSYEQYF	TGTGCCAGCAGCCAAGATGCCGCGGGCTCCTACGAGCAGTACTTC
-	-	TRBV10-3	TRBJ2-3	CAISSGTTTDTQYF	TGTGCCATCAGTTCCGGGACCACCACAGATACGCAGTATTTT
-	once	TRBV2	TRBJ1-5	CASSNSNQPQHF	TGTGCCAGCAGTAACTCCAATCAGCCCCAGCATTTT
TRBD2	few	TRBV6-6	TRBJ2-1	CASKASGKGNEQFF	TGTGCCAGCAAAGCTAGCGGGAAAGGAAATGAGCAGTTCTTC
-	-	TRBV19	TRBJ2-3	CASSIRTLSGDTQYF	TGTGCCAGTAGTATTAGAACCCTGAGTGGAGATACGCAGTATTTT
TRBD2	once	TRBV7-3	TRBJ2-1	CASSLRERGPYNEQFF	TGTGCCAGCAGCTTAAGGGAGCGGGGGCCTTACAATGAGCAGTTCTTC
-	-	TRBV19	TRBJ2-5	CASSAQETQYF	TGTGCCAGTAGTGCCCAAGAGACCCAGTACTTC
-	-	TRBV6-6	TRBJ1-5	CASSYRRPSGQPQHF	TGTGCCAGCAGTTACCGGAGACCGAGTGGGCAGCCCCAGCATTTT
TRBD1	-	TRBV10-1	TRBJ2-2	CASSEGDRGSAGELFF	TGCGCCAGCAGTGAGGGGGACAGGGGGTCGGCCGGGGAGCTGTTTTTT